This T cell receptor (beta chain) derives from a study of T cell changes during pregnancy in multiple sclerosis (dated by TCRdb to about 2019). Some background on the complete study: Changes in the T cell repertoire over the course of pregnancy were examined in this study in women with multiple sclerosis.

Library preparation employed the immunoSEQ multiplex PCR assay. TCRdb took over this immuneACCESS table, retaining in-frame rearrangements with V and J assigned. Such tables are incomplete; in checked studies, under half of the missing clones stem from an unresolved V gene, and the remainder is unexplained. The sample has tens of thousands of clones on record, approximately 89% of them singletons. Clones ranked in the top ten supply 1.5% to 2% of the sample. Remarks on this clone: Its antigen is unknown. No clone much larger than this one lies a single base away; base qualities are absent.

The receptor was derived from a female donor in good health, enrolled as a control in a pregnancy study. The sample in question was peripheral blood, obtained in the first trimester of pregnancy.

CDR3 reads: CASSRQGSQPQHF. The nucleotide sequence reads TGTGCCAGCAGTCGACAGGGTAGTCAGCCCCAGCATTTT. This chain joins TRBV6-6 to TRBJ1-5; 7 central bases correspond to TRBD1. Counted from cysteine to phenylalanine, this CDR3 has 13 amino acids. Only the CDR3 DNA is retained, 39 bases long and in frame from the first base. CDR1 and CDR2, looked up from the germline V gene (reference sequence), are MNHNY and SVGAGI. Trimming takes 5 bases off V and 6 bases off J; junction bases not matched to a gene: 4.